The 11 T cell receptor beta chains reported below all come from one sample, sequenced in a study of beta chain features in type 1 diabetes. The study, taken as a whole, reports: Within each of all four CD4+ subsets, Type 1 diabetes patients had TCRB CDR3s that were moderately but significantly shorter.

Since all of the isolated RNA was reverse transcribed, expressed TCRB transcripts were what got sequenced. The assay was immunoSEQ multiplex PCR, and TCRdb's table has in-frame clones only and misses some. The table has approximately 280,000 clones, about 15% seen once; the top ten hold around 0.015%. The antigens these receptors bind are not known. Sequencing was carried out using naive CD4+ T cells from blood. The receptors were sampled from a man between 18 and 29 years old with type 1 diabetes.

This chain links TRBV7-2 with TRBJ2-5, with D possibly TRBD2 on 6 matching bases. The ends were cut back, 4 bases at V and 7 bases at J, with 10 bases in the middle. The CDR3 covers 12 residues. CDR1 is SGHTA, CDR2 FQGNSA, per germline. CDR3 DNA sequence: TGTGCCAGCAGCTCATTGGGGGGGACCCAGTACTTC. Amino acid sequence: CASSSLGGTQYF.

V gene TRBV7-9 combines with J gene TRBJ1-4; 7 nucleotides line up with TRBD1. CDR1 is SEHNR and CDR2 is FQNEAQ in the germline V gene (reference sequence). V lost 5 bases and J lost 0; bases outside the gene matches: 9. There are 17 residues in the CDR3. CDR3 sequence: CASSLRAGQATNEKLFF. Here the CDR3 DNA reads TGTGCCAGCAGCCTACGGGCCGGACAGGCAACTAATGAAAAACTGTTTTTT.

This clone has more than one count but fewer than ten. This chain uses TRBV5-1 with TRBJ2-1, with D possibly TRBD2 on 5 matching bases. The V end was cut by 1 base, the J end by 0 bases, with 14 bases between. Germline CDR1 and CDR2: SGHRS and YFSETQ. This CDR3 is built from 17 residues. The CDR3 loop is CASSLSGQLSSYNEQFF. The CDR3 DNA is TGCGCCAGCAGCTTGAGCGGTCAGTTGAGCTCCTACAATGAGCAGTTCTTC. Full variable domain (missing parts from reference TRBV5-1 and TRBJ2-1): KAGVTQTPRYLIKTRGQQVTLSCSPISGHRSVSWYQQTPGQGLQFLFEYFSETQRNKGNFPGRFSGRQFSNSRSEMNVSTLELGDSALYLCASSLSGQLSSYNEQFFGPGTRLTVL.

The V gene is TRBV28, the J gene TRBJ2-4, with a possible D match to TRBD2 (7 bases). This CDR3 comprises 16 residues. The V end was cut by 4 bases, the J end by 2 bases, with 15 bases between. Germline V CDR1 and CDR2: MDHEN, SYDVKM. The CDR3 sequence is CASSYLEGGSKNIQYF. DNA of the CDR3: TGTGCCAGCAGTTACCTAGAGGGGGGGTCCAAAAACATTCAGTACTTC. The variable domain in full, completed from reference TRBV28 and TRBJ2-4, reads DVKVTQSSRYLVKRTGEKVFLECVQDMDHENMFWYRQDPGLGLRLIYFSYDVKMKEKGDIPEGYSVSREKKERFSLILESASTNQTSMYLCASSYLEGGSKNIQYFGAGTRLSVL.

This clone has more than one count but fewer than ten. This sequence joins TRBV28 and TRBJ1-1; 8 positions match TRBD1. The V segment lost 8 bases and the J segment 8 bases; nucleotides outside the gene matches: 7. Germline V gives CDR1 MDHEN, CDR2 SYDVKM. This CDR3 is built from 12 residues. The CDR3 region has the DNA TGTGCCAGCTCAAGGCAGGGGGCGGAAGCTTTCTTT. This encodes CASSRQGAEAFF. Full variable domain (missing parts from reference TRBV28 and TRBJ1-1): DVKVTQSSRYLVKRTGEKVFLECVQDMDHENMFWYRQDPGLGLRLIYFSYDVKMKEKGDIPEGYSVSREKKERFSLILESASTNQTSMYLCASSRQGAEAFFGQGTRLTVV.

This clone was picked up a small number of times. CDR3 residues: CASSSGTPFYNEQFF. The CDR3 bases are TGTGCCAGCAGTTCCGGGACACCGTTTTACAATGAGCAGTTCTTC. The gene calls are TRBV28 and TRBJ2-1; possibly TRBD1 for D (6 bases). Trimming removed 4 bases at V and 4 bases at J, with 14 bases between. This CDR3 region has 15 residues. The germline V gene encodes CDR1 MDHEN and CDR2 SYDVKM.

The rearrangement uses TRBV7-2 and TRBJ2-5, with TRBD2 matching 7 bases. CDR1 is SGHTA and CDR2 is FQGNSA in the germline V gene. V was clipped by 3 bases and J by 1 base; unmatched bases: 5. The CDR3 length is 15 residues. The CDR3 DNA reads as TGTGCCAGCAGCTTGAGTAGCGGGCCCCAAGAGACCCAGTACTTC. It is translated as CASSLSSGPQETQYF.

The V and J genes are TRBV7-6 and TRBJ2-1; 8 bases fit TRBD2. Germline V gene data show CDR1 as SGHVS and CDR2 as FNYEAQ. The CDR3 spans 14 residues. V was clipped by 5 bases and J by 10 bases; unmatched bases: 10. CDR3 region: CASSGTGRGGEQFF. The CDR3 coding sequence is TGTGCCAGCAGCGGTACAGGACGGGGGGGCGAGCAGTTCTTC.

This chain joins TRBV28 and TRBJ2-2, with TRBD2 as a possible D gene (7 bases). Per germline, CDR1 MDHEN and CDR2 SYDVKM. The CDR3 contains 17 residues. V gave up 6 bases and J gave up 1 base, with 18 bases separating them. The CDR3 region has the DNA TGTGCCAGCAGGGAATGGGGGGGGGCGAAGAACACCGGGGAGCTGTTTTTT. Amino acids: CASREWGGAKNTGELFF.

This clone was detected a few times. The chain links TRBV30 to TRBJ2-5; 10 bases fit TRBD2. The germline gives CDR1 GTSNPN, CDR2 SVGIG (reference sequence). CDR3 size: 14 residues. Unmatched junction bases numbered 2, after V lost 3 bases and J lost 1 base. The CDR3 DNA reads TGTGCCTGGAGACTAGCGGGACTCCAAGAGACCCAGTACTTC. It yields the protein CAWRLAGLQETQYF. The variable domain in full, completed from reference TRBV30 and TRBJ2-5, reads SQTIHQWPATLVQPVGSPLSLECTVEGTSNPNLYWYRQAAGRGLQLLFYSVGIGQISSEVPQNLSASRPQDRQFILSSKKLLLSDSGFYLCAWRLAGLQETQYFGPGTRLLVL.

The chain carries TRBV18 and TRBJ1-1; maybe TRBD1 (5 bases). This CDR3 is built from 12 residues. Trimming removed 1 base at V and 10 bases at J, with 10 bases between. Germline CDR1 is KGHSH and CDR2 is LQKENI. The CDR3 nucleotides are TGTGCCAGCTCACCACAACAGGATTTAGCTTTCTTT. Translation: CASSPQQDLAFF.